This T cell receptor (beta chain) was documented in a study of blood T cells in healthy people across ages. Study background: About one barcoded TCR beta cDNA was captured per two T cells. Study-wide points: The study found more naive CD4+ cells and higher diversity in long-lived than aged donors.

The use of a sample-barcoded 5' primer and a J-beta primer mix characterized a second PCR of roughly 6 to 11 cycles. TCRdb reprocessed the 5' RACE reads with MiXCR, giving one entry per CDR3 protein. The sample lists 1.5 million to 2 million distinct CDR3 sequences; approximately 40% were seen once. This clonotype was counted only a few times. What it binds is unknown. Investigators took about 9.2 milliliters of peripheral blood from every donor. This CDR3 has 12 residues. The germline CDR1 and CDR2 sequences are SGHTA and FQGNSA. Trimming took off 2 bases at V and 5 bases at J, with 3 bases between the two ends.

Sequenced: blood. This sequence was found in a human donor in good health. The genes are TRBV7-2 and TRBJ2-2; D is unresolved. The CDR3: CASSLITGELFF. The CDR3 nucleotides read TGTGCCAGCAGCTTAATTACCGGGGAGCTGTTTTTT.